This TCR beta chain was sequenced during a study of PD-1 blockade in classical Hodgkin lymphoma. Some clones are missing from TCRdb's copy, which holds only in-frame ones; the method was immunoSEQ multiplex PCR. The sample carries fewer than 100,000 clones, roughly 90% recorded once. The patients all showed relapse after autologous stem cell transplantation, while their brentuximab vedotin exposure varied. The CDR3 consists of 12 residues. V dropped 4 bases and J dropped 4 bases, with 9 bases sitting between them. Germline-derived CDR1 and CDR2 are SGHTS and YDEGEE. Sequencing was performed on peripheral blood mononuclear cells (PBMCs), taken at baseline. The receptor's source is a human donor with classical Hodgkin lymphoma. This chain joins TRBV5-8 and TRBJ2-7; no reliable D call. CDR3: CASSGLEYEQYF. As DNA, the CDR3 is TGTGCCAGCAGCGGCCTGGAATACGAGCAGTACTTC. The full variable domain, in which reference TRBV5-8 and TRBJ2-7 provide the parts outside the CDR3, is EAGVTQSPTHLIKTRGQQATLRCSPISGHTSVYWYQQALGLGLQFLLWYDEGEERNRGNFPPRFSGRQFPNYSSELNVNALELEDSALYLCASSGLEYEQYFGPGTRLTVT.